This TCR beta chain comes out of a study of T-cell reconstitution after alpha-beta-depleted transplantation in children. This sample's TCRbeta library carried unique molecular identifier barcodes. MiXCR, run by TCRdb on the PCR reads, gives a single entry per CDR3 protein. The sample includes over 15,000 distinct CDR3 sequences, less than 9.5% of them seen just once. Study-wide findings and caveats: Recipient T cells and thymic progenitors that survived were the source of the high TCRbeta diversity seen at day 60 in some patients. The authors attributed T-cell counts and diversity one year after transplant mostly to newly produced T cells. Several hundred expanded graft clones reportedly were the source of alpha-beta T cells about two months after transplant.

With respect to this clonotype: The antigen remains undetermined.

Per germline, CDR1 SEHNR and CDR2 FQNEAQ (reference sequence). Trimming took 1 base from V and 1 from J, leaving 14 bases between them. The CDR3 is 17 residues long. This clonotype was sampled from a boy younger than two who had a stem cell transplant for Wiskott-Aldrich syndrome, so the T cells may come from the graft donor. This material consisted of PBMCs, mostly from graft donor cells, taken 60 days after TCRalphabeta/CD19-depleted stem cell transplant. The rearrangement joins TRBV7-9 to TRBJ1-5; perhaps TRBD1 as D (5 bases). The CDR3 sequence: CASSLVGGHKSNQPQHF. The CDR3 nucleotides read TGTGCCAGCAGCTTAGTTGGCGGACATAAGAGCAATCAGCCCCAGCATTTT.